Described below is a single TCR beta chain sequence and its context. This CDR3 spans 13 amino acids. Per the germline V gene, CDR1 is SEHNR and CDR2 is FQNEAQ (reference sequence). Trimming cost V 7 bases and J 5 bases, with 14 bases left between them. The data stem from a study of cytomegalovirus exposure and HLA in healthy donors. Amplification used 60 Vbeta primers and 13 Jbeta primers. Sequenced by immunoSEQ multiplex PCR; TCRdb stores in-frame clones only, minus some. The sample shows about 180,000 clones, less than 80% of them seen only once. The chain uses TRBV7-9 and TRBJ1-2; D not certain. Sequenced input: PBMCs. The origin of this receptor is a young man in good health and CMV-seronegative. CDR3 protein: CASTNGGPYGYTF. DNA of the CDR3: TGTGCCAGCACGAATGGTGGGCCGTATGGCTACACCTTC.